A selection of T cell receptor beta chains follows, all from one sample in a study of blood T cell repertoires in COVID-19. Repertoires were generated with immunoSEQ multiplex PCR, while TCRdb's copy carries only in-frame clones and drops some. The sample gives about 230,000 clones, 84% of which show up once; around 1.5% is in the top ten. Sequencing was done on a sample of peripheral blood. Source of these receptors: a woman aged 35 to 49 who had recovered from COVID-19. Both conserved end residues are part of each CDR3. D genes are given only for firm matches. Clone size, where shown, is once, few, many, or a class for clones that have expanded.

NA TRBJ1-6 TRBV19 NA CASSTRTRGYNSPLHF TGTGCCAGTAGTACCCGGACTCGTGGCTATAATTCACCCCTCCACTTT
NA TRBJ2-7 TRBV5-1 NA CASRGAGAEQYF TGCGCCAGCCGGGGAGCAGGGGCCGAGCAGTACTTC
NA TRBJ1-5 TRBV12-3/TRBV12-4 NA CASRVGGNQPQHF TGTGCCAGCAGGGTAGGGGGCAATCAGCCCCAGCATTTT
NA TRBJ1-1 TRBV5-1 NA CASSVGSLNTEAFF TGCGCCAGCAGCGTCGGGAGTTTGAACACTGAAGCTTTCTTT
NA TRBJ2-3 TRBV29-1 NA CSVTGGGASTDTQYF TGCAGCGTGACAGGTGGCGGAGCGAGCACAGATACGCAGTATTTT
NA TRBJ2-3 TRBV7-9 NA CASSSSLGDTQYF TGTGCCAGCAGCTCGTCGCTCGGGGATACGCAGTATTTT
TRBD1 TRBJ1-1 TRBV30 NA CAWSQGRGRFEAFF TGTGCCTGGAGTCAGGGCAGGGGGCGATTCGAAGCTTTCTTT
NA TRBJ2-7 TRBV21-1 NA CASSKASLIYEQYF TGTGCCAGCAGCAAAGCTAGCCTAATCTACGAGCAGTACTTC
TRBD2 TRBJ2-2 TRBV6-4 few CASSFQAGGLTGELFF TGTGCCAGCAGTTTCCAAGCGGGGGGGCTCACCGGGGAGCTGTTTTTT
NA TRBJ2-3 TRBV4-3 NA CASSQSGAGLGVYTQYF TGCGCCAGCAGCCAATCTGGGGCAGGGCTTGGGGTTTATACGCAGTATTTT
TRBD1 TRBJ1-4 TRBV9 NA CASSVGQTGGFEKLFF TGTGCCAGCAGCGTTGGCCAAACAGGGGGCTTTGAAAAACTGTTTTTT
NA TRBJ1-1 TRBV27 few CASSWGRLRNTEAFF TGTGCCAGCAGTTGGGGGAGGCTACGAAACACTGAAGCTTTCTTT
NA TRBJ1-1 TRBV12-3/TRBV12-4 few CASSLGQEAFF TGTGCCAGCAGTTTGGGGCAGGAAGCTTTCTTT
NA TRBJ2-5 TRBV21-1 NA CAIGGGTQYF TGTGCCATCGGGGGAGGGACCCAGTACTTC
TRBD2 TRBJ2-3 TRBV11-2 NA CASSSQLAGGADTQYF TGTGCCAGCAGCTCCCAACTAGCGGGGGGGGCAGATACGCAGTATTTT
TRBD1 TRBJ2-1 TRBV7-3 NA CASSSDRDNEQFF TGTGCCAGCAGCTCTGACAGGGACAATGAGCAGTTCTTC
NA TRBJ1-2 TRBV5-1 once CASSWTQLRYGYTF TGCGCCAGCAGCTGGACACAGCTCCGCTATGGCTACACCTTC
TRBD2 TRBJ2-3 TRBV7-8 NA CASSTSGGGNTDTQYF TGTGCCAGCAGCACCAGTGGCGGGGGGAACACAGATACGCAGTATTTT
TRBD1 TRBJ1-4 TRBV7-2 NA CASSLQGSSEKLFF TGTGCCAGCAGCCTACAGGGGTCAAGTGAAAAACTGTTTTTT
NA TRBJ1-5 TRBV12-3/TRBV12-4 NA CASNLGSQPQHF TGTGCCAGCAATTTGGGGAGTCAGCCCCAGCATTTT
NA TRBJ1-1 TRBV11-3 few CASSLSVSGTEAFF TGTGCCAGCAGCTTAAGTGTGTCGGGCACTGAAGCTTTCTTT
TRBD2 TRBJ2-5 TRBV7-6 NA CASSLGASGGRETQYF TGTGCCAGCAGCTTAGGGGCTAGCGGGGGACGAGAGACCCAGTACTTC
NA TRBJ1-2 TRBV6-5 NA CASSMGASYGYTF TGTGCCAGCAGCATGGGGGCCTCCTATGGCTACACCTTC
NA TRBJ1-5 TRBV19 once CASSRTANQPQHF TGTGCCAGTAGCCGGACAGCGAATCAGCCCCAGCATTTT
NA TRBJ2-5 TRBV28 NA CASSTKYSETQYF TGTGCCAGCAGTACTAAGTATTCGGAGACCCAGTACTTC
NA TRBJ2-1 TRBV3-1/TRBV3-2 NA CASSQDNGPYNEQFF TGTGCCAGCAGCCAAGATAATGGGCCATACAATGAGCAGTTCTTC
NA TRBJ1-2 TRBV19 once CASSLKKTGSNYGYTF TGTGCCAGTAGTCTGAAGAAGACAGGATCTAACTATGGCTACACCTTC
TRBD2 TRBJ2-3 TRBV6-2/TRBV6-3 few CASSYPTLTFMAGGTDTQYF TGTGCCAGCAGTTACCCCACCTTGACCTTTATGGCGGGGGGAACAGATACGCAGTATTTT
NA TRBJ2-5 TRBV18 NA CASSITRIVGETQYF TGTGCCAGCTCAATTACCAGGATTGTTGGAGAGACCCAGTACTTC
TRBD1 TRBJ2-1 TRBV3-1/TRBV3-2 once CASSQTGLGEQFF TGTGCCAGCAGTCAGACAGGGCTCGGTGAGCAGTTCTTC
TRBD1 TRBJ1-1 TRBV12-3/TRBV12-4 NA CASIEGGGTEAFF TGTGCCAGCATCGAAGGGGGCGGGACTGAAGCTTTCTTT
NA TRBJ1-4 TRBV28 NA CASSLLAGFATNEKLFF TGTGCCAGCAGTTTGCTAGCAGGCTTTGCAACTAATGAAAAACTGTTTTTT
NA TRBJ1-1 TRBV12-3/TRBV12-4 NA CASSLARNTEAFF TGTGCCAGCAGTTTAGCCAGGAACACTGAAGCTTTCTTT
NA TRBJ1-2 TRBV10-2 NA CASSDSDYGYTF TGCGCCAGCAGTGATTCAGACTATGGCTACACCTTC
NA TRBJ1-2 TRBV9 NA CASSEGLQGRGYTF TGTGCCAGCAGCGAGGGCCTACAGGGCCGTGGCTACACCTTC
NA TRBJ2-5 TRBV10-3 NA CAISGIDQETQYF TGTGCCATCAGTGGAATAGACCAAGAGACCCAGTACTTC
TRBD2 TRBJ2-1 TRBV25-1 NA CASSEGGLAGFYNEQFF TGTGCCAGCAGTGAAGGGGGGCTAGCGGGGTTTTACAATGAGCAGTTCTTC
NA TRBJ2-7 TRBV7-6 NA CASSQFSPAGAYEQYF TGTGCCAGCAGCCAATTCTCCCCAGCGGGCGCCTACGAGCAGTACTTC
NA TRBJ1-5 TRBV19 NA CASNSPRIYSNQPQHF TGTGCCAGTAATAGCCCGAGGATTTATAGCAATCAGCCCCAGCATTTT
TRBD2 TRBJ2-5 TRBV7-7 NA CASSLGPGGQETQYF TGTGCTAGCAGCTTAGGCCCGGGAGGGCAAGAGACCCAGTACTTC
TRBD1 TRBJ2-1 TRBV7-9 NA CASSLVQGASNEQFF TGTGCCAGCAGCTTAGTACAGGGGGCATCCAATGAGCAGTTCTTC
NA TRBJ2-5 TRBV9 NA CASSVSEQETQYF TGTGCCAGCAGCGTGTCAGAACAAGAGACCCAGTACTTC
NA TRBJ1-3 TRBV5-8 NA CASSLVGGDTIYF TGTGCCAGCAGCTTGGTAGGGGGAGACACCATATATTTT
NA TRBJ1-3 TRBV19 NA CASSSTVAISSGNTIYF TGTGCCAGTAGTTCGACAGTCGCCATCTCCTCTGGAAACACCATATATTTT
TRBD1 TRBJ2-1 TRBV5-4 NA CASSQTTGGASFEQFF TGTGCCAGCAGCCAGACGACAGGGGGCGCTTCATTTGAGCAGTTCTTC
NA TRBJ2-7 TRBV9 once CASSPLGGGRNLANEQYF TGTGCCAGCAGCCCCCTGGGAGGGGGACGGAATTTAGCTAACGAGCAGTACTTC
TRBD2 TRBJ2-1 TRBV4-3 NA CASSQDLGLAALDEQFF TGCGCCAGCAGCCAAGATCTGGGACTAGCGGCTTTGGATGAGCAGTTCTTC
TRBD1 TRBJ2-3 TRBV4-1 NA CASSQDPRGQSSTDTQYF TGCGCCAGCAGCCAAGACCCAAGGGGACAGAGCAGCACAGATACGCAGTATTTT
TRBD1 TRBJ2-7 TRBV19 NA CASSARTGVNEQYF TGTGCCAGTAGTGCCCGGACAGGGGTCAACGAGCAGTACTTC